Below are 13 T cell receptor beta chains sequenced from a single sample in a study of T cells after yellow fever vaccination (dated by TCRdb to between 2019 and 2020). What this sample's treatment or condition label stands for: live attenuated yellow fever vaccine strain. The library was prepared using 5' RACE. These reads were obtained on an Illumina NovaSeq 6000. The public reads were reprocessed in TCRdb via fastp at Q25 and MiXCR, keeping in-frame beta chains. Under each unique CDR3 protein, matching rows form one entry showing the most common genes and DNA. The sample table contains about 220,000 distinct CDR3 sequences; only one count was recorded for about 3% of them. Together, the top ten hold 3.2% of the sample. Sequenced material: CD4+ T cells sorted from PBMCs, taken 10 days after the yellow fever booster vaccination. Receptor source: a man in his late teens or twenties who received the YFV17D yellow fever vaccine.

This clonotype has at least ten counts. The chain carries TRBV7-2 and TRBJ2-2; TRBD1 might be the D (6 bases). The V and J ends lost 2 bases and 4 bases respectively, with 11 bases between them. The CDR3 totals 15 residues. Germline-derived CDR1 and CDR2 are SGHTA and FQGNSA. This CDR3 reads CASSLHPRGTGELFF. In DNA form, the CDR3 reads TGTGCCAGCAGCTTACACCCCAGGGGCACCGGGGAGCTGTTTTTT.

This clonotype has only a few counts. V is TRBV5-1 and J is TRBJ2-5; D not certain. From germline, CDR1 is SGHRS and CDR2 YFSETQ. Trimming stripped 1 base from V and 5 bases from J, with 12 bases between. The CDR3 sequence is 14 residues long. This CDR3 reads CASSLSGSEETQYF. DNA for the CDR3: TGCGCCAGCAGCTTGTCTGGGTCCGAGGAGACCCAGTACTTC.

The rearrangement links TRBV20-1 to TRBJ1-1; the match to TRBD1 covers 8 bases. With 1 base clipped from V and 2 bases from J, the junction kept 6 bases outside the gene matches. The CDR3 consists of 15 residues. Germline V gene data show CDR1 as DFQATT and CDR2 as SNEGSKA (reference sequence). The CDR3 DNA follows: TGCAGTGCTAGAGTTCCCGGACAGGGAAACACTGAAGCTTTCTTT. The encoded protein is CSARVPGQGNTEAFF.

The table lists this clonotype with many counts. The chain recombines TRBV10-2 with TRBJ2-5, with 11 positions matching TRBD2. The V and J ends lost 7 bases and 5 bases, in that order; junction bases with no gene match: 6. In germline, CDR1 is WSHSY, CDR2 SAAADI. This CDR3 comprises 14 residues. CDR3 sequence (DNA): TGCGCCAGCAAGTTAGCGGGGGGGCCGGAGACCCAGTACTTC. Amino acids: CASKLAGGPETQYF.

The V call is TRBV2, the J call TRBJ1-3, with D tentatively TRBD1 (6 bases). This CDR3 has 14 amino acids. Germline lookup yields CDR1 SNHLY and CDR2 FYNNEI. Trimming cost V 6 bases and J 0 bases, with 9 bases left between them. The CDR3 protein is CASSDRTSGNTIYF. The CDR3 nucleotides read TGTGCCAGCAGCGACAGGACCTCTGGAAACACCATATATTTT.

This clonotype was observed many times. The CDR3 loop reads CASSLSQVNQPQHF. For the CDR3, the DNA is TGTGCCAGCAGCTTGAGTCAGGTCAATCAGCCCCAGCATTTT. The rearrangement uses TRBV7-2 and TRBJ1-5, with D unclear. The CDR3 length is 14 residues. V was clipped by 3 bases and J by 3 bases, with 9 bases between them. Germline V CDR1 and CDR2: SGHTA, FQGNSA.

The rearrangement links TRBV19 to TRBJ1-6; D not resolved. Trimming pared 6 bases from V and 0 bases from J, leaving 9 bases between. Germline assignment: CDR1 LNHDA and CDR2 SQIVND (reference sequence). CDR3 length equals 15 residues. Written as DNA, the CDR3 is TGTGCCAGTAGGCTCATGAGCTCCTATAATTCACCCCTCCACTTT. Translation gives CASRLMSSYNSPLHF.

A few counts support this clonotype. This chain joins TRBV20-1 and TRBJ1-2, with 8 bases identical to TRBD1. Unmatched junction bases numbered 6, after V lost 4 bases and J lost 2 bases. The CDR3 sequence is 14 residues long. Germline V gene lookup returns CDR1 DFQATT and CDR2 SNEGSKA (reference sequence). The CDR3 DNA reads as TGCAGTGCTAAAAGACAGGGGCGAAACTATGGCTACACCTTC. Residues: CSAKRQGRNYGYTF.

The sample holds many counts of this clonotype. The chain joins TRBV20-1 to TRBJ2-7, with 12 positions matching TRBD2. CDR1 and CDR2 from the germline V gene are DFQATT and SNEGSKA (reference sequence). There are 14 residues in the CDR3. The trim removed 2 bases at V and 7 bases at J, leaving 6 bases unmatched. CDR3 in amino acids: CSARPSGGAREQYF. CDR3 nucleotides: TGCAGTGCTAGACCTAGCGGGGGGGCAAGGGAGCAGTACTTC.

This clonotype has at least ten counts. V and J are TRBV7-2 and TRBJ2-2; no definite D call. The CDR3 totals 13 residues. Germline V lookup: CDR1 SGHTA, CDR2 FQGNSA. Trimming removed 3 bases from V and 3 bases from J, with 5 bases in between. CDR3 nucleotide sequence: TGTGCCAGCAGCTTCTCATACACCGGGGAGCTGTTTTTT. It codes for CASSFSYTGELFF.

The CDR3 protein is CASSRVPGQGFRSGANVLTF. As DNA, the CDR3 is TGCGCCAGCAGCCGAGTCCCGGGACAGGGCTTCCGGAGCGGGGCCAACGTCCTGACTTTC. This chain uses TRBV5-1 with TRBJ2-6; the match to TRBD1 covers 9 bases. Losses at the gene ends were 4 bases for V and 4 bases for J; bases not matched to a gene: 18. CDR1 and CDR2 from the germline V gene are SGHRS and YFSETQ. This CDR3 has 20 amino acids.

The table lists this clonotype with many counts. V usage is TRBV30 and J usage is TRBJ1-2, with D perhaps TRBD1 (6 bases). The CDR3 sequence is 14 residues long. The V gene's germline CDR1 is GTSNPN and CDR2 SVGIG (reference sequence). V was clipped by 0 bases and J by 7 bases, with 15 bases between them. CDR3 nucleotide sequence: TGTGCCTGGAGTGTACAACAGGGCCTAACTGGCTACACCTTC. It translates to CAWSVQQGLTGYTF.

V gene TRBV5-5 combines with J gene TRBJ2-7; D perhaps matches TRBD1 (5 bases). Germline CDR1 SGHKS, CDR2 YYEKEE (reference sequence). Trimming took off 5 bases at V and 0 bases at J, with 15 bases between the two ends. The CDR3 spans 15 residues. The CDR3 region is CASRLDSRSSYEQYF. As DNA, the CDR3 is TGTGCCAGCAGACTCGACAGTAGGAGCTCCTACGAGCAGTACTTC.